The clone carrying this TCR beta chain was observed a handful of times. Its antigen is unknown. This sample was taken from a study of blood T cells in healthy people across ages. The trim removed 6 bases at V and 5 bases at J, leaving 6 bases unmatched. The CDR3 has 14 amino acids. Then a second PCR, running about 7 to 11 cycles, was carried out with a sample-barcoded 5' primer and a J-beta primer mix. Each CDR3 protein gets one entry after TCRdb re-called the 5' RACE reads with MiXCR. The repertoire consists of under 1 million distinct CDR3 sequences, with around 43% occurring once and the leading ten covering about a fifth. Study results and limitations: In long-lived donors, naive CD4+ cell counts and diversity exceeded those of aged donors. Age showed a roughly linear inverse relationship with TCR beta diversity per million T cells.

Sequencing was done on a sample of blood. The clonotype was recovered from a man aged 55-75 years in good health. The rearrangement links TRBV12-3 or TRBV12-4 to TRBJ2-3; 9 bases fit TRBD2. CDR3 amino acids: CASSAGGLGDTQYF. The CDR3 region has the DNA TGTGCCAGCAGCGCGGGGGGGCTAGGAGATACGCAGTATTTT.